Listed below are T cell receptor beta chains from one sample, sequenced in a study of blood T cell repertoires in COVID-19. The assay was immunoSEQ multiplex PCR, and TCRdb's table has in-frame clones only and misses some. The repertoire has about 170,000 clones, roughly 80% of them found once; the top ten carry roughly 1.9%. The sequenced material came from peripheral blood. Receptor source: a woman older than 75 with acute or convalescent COVID-19. Both conserved end residues are part of each CDR3. D genes are given only for firm matches. A clone size is listed for some rows: how often the clone was seen (once, few, many), or a class if it is expanded.

TRBJ1-2 | TRBV29-1 | once | 12 | - | TGCAGCGTTGACAGGATGTCAGGAGGCTACACCTTC | CSVDRMSGGYTF
TRBJ2-7 | TRBV10-3 | - | 12 | TRBD1 | TGTGCCATCAGCTCCACAGGGGCCGAGCAGTACTTC | CAISSTGAEQYF
TRBJ1-1 | TRBV30 | once | 17 | - | TGTGCCTGGGGGGAGTTGGTAACATCTATCATGAACACTGAAGCTTTCTTT | CAWGELVTSIMNTEAFF
TRBJ1-5 | TRBV5-1 | few | 15 | TRBD1 | TGCGCCAGCAGACCGGGGACAGATAGCAATCAGCCCCAGCATTTT | CASRPGTDSNQPQHF
TRBJ1-6 | TRBV25-1 | - | 16 | TRBD1 | TGTGCCAGCAGTGATGGATGGGACAGGGATAACTCACCCCTCCACTTT | CASSDGWDRDNSPLHF
TRBJ1-2 | TRBV28 | - | 13 | - | TGTGCCAGCGCCCCCCAGGGCCACTATGGCTACACCTTC | CASAPQGHYGYTF
TRBJ2-1 | TRBV7-2 | - | 16 | TRBD2 | TGTGCCAGCAGCCCAGCGGGGACTAGGTCATACAATGAGCAGTTCTTC | CASSPAGTRSYNEQFF
TRBJ1-1 | TRBV28 | - | 15 | TRBD1 | TGTGCCAGCAGAGCGAGACAGGGGGCGAACACTGAAGCTTTCTTT | CASRARQGANTEAFF
TRBJ2-7 | TRBV6-2/TRBV6-3 | - | 15 | TRBD2 | TGTGCCAGCAGTCCCCAGAGGGGACTATCGTACGAGCAGTACTTC | CASSPQRGLSYEQYF
TRBJ2-7 | TRBV20-1 | - | 15 | TRBD1 | TGCAGTGCTAGTACCCGAACAGGGGGCGGGGACGAGCAGTACTTC | CSASTRTGGGDEQYF
TRBJ2-1 | TRBV5-6 | - | 15 | - | TGTGCCAGCAGCTTGGATAGCGTAGGTTCGGGTGAGCAGTTCTTC | CASSLDSVGSGEQFF
TRBJ1-1 | TRBV20-1 | - | 11 | - | TGCAGTGCTACGGGGAGCGGTTGGGCTTTCTTT | CSATGSGWAFF
TRBJ1-1 | TRBV4-1 | - | 20 | TRBD1 | TGCGCCAGCAGCCGCCACGAGCAGGGGACAGGGAGGGGCTATGGCACTGAAGCTTTCTTT | CASSRHEQGTGRGYGTEAFF
TRBJ2-5 | TRBV5-1 | - | 13 | TRBD2 | TGCGCCAGCAGCTGGGAGGGGCAAGAGACCCAGTACTTC | CASSWEGQETQYF
TRBJ2-3 | TRBV30 | - | 15 | TRBD2 | TGTGCCTGGAACCTTGTCGGGGGGACCACAGATACGCAGTATTTT | CAWNLVGGTTDTQYF
TRBJ1-5 | TRBV9 | - | 17 | TRBD1 | TGTGCCAGCAGCCCGGGTCCCGGGACAGGGAGCAATCAGCCCCAGCATTTT | CASSPGPGTGSNQPQHF
TRBJ2-2 | TRBV19 | - | 14 | TRBD2 | TGTGCCAGTCGGGGAGGGGTGAGCACCGGGGAGCTGTTTTTT | CASRGGVSTGELFF
TRBJ1-1 | TRBV5-1 | - | 16 | - | TGCGCCAGCAGCTTGGAAAAGGGACTTGGGGTCGAGGAAGCTTTCTTT | CASSLEKGLGVEEAFF
TRBJ1-5 | TRBV4-1 | - | 17 | TRBD1 | TGCGCCAGCAGCCAGGGAGGACAGGGCTTCCCAAATCAGCCCCAGCATTTT | CASSQGGQGFPNQPQHF
TRBJ1-4 | TRBV11-2 | - | 12 | - | TGTGCCATCAGGGATCGGGATGAAAAACTGTTTTTT | CAIRDRDEKLFF
TRBJ2-1 | TRBV10-2 | - | 16 | TRBD1 | TGCGCCAGCACAGACCCCGGACAGGGTCGGGGCAATGAGCAGTTCTTC | CASTDPGQGRGNEQFF
TRBJ2-7 | TRBV7-8 | once | 16 | TRBD2 | TGTGCCAGCAGCTCCCTGACTAGCGGGATATTCAACGAGCAGTACTTC | CASSSLTSGIFNEQYF
TRBJ2-5 | TRBV7-2 | - | 12 | - | TGTGCCAGCGGGGAGGTGGGAGAGACCCAGTACTTC | CASGEVGETQYF
TRBJ1-2 | TRBV6-1 | - | 16 | - | TGTGCCAGCAGTGAAGGAGGGAGGGGGGCGAAATATGGCTACACCTTC | CASSEGGRGAKYGYTF
TRBJ1-6 | TRBV5-4 | - | 14 | TRBD1 | TGTGCCACCCGGGACAGTTTGGGAAATTCACCCCTCCACTTT | CATRDSLGNSPLHF
TRBJ2-3 | TRBV24-1 | - | 15 | TRBD2 | TGTGCCACCAGTGACACTAGCGGGAGCACAGATACGCAGTATTTT | CATSDTSGSTDTQYF
TRBJ2-7 | TRBV7-2 | - | 13 | - | TGTGCCAGCAGCCCCGGTAGAGCCTACGAGCAGTACTTC | CASSPGRAYEQYF
TRBJ1-6 | TRBV6-5 | few | 13 | TRBD1 | TGTGCCAGCACGGACAGGGGAGTCTCACCCCTCCACTTT | CASTDRGVSPLHF
TRBJ1-5 | TRBV10-1 | few | 11 | - | TGCGCCAGCAGTAGGGGTCAGCCCCAGCATTTT | CASSRGQPQHF
TRBJ1-1 | TRBV9 | - | 14 | TRBD1 | TGTGCCAGCAGCGCTGCCCAGGGGGCATTTGAAGCTTTCTTT | CASSAAQGAFEAFF
TRBJ2-2 | TRBV5-1 | - | 14 | - | TGCGCCAGCAGCTTGGACGGGAGAACCGGGGAGCTGTTTTTT | CASSLDGRTGELFF
TRBJ2-5 | TRBV3-1/TRBV3-2 | - | 16 | TRBD2 | TGTGCCAGCAGCCAAGATAAGGCAGGGAGGGGAGAGACCCAGTACTTC | CASSQDKAGRGETQYF
TRBJ1-1 | TRBV23-1 | - | 11 | - | TGCGCCAGCAGCCTGACAGACGAAGCTTTCTTT | CASSLTDEAFF
TRBJ1-2 | TRBV3-1/TRBV3-2 | - | 14 | - | TGTGCCAGCAGCCAAGAAGCGGCCTCAGTGGGCTACACCTTC | CASSQEAASVGYTF
TRBJ1-4 | TRBV5-6 | - | 14 | - | TGTGCCAGCAGCTTGAACCGGGGAGGAGAAAAACTGTTTTTT | CASSLNRGGEKLFF
TRBJ1-2 | TRBV28 | - | 15 | - | TGTGCCAGCAGTTATGCAGGCACCCACAACTATGGCTACACCTTC | CASSYAGTHNYGYTF
TRBJ1-1 | TRBV6-5 | - | 13 | - | TGTGCCAGCAGTTACTCGGGGGCCCCCAAAGCTTTCTTT | CASSYSGAPKAFF
TRBJ1-4 | TRBV7-2 | once | 13 | - | TGTGCCAGCAGCTTAAAACGGAATGAAAAACTGTTTTTT | CASSLKRNEKLFF
TRBJ1-2 | TRBV4-1 | - | 15 | TRBD1 | TGCGCCAGCAGCCAAGGGACAGGGGCCAACTATGGCTACACCTTC | CASSQGTGANYGYTF
TRBJ2-2 | TRBV23-1 | - | 15 | - | TGCGCCAGCAACCCTCGACGGGGTGGGACCGGGGAGCTGTTTTTT | CASNPRRGGTGELFF
TRBJ2-7 | TRBV12-2 | - | 13 | - | TGTGCAAGTCGCAAGGGACAGGGATGGGAGCAGTACTTC | CASRKGQGWEQYF
TRBJ1-5 | TRBV7-8 | once | 15 | - | TGTGCCAGCAGCTTAGCCGCCGGTTCGGATCAGCCCCAGCATTTT | CASSLAAGSDQPQHF
TRBJ2-3 | TRBV4-1 | - | 18 | TRBD2 | TGCGCCAGCAGCCGAACCTCGGTTAGCGGGGAGAGCACAGATACGCAGTATTTT | CASSRTSVSGESTDTQYF
TRBJ1-2 | TRBV7-9 | - | 13 | TRBD1 | TGTGCCAGCAGCTTTACAGGGGCGGGTGGCTACACCTTC | CASSFTGAGGYTF
TRBJ2-1 | TRBV19 | - | 13 | TRBD1 | TGTGCCAGTAGTGTTCAGGGGGCCGATGAGCAGTTCTTC | CASSVQGADEQFF
TRBJ1-2 | TRBV5-1 | - | 15 | TRBD1 | TGCGCCAGCAGCGAGGGGACAGGGTCGTTCTATGGCTACACCTTC | CASSEGTGSFYGYTF
TRBJ2-4 | TRBV7-2 | once | 18 | - | TGTGCCAGCAGCTTAGTTGGGGCAAGATCAGGTTCCAAAAACATTCAGTACTTC | CASSLVGARSGSKNIQYF
TRBJ1-2 | TRBV10-3 | once | 14 | TRBD1 | TGTGCCATCAGTGAGTCGAGGACAGGGATTGGCTACACCTTC | CAISESRTGIGYTF
TRBJ1-5 | TRBV6-6 | - | 16 | - | TGTGCCAGCAGTAGAGATGGGGGCTGGAGCAATCAGCCCCAGCATTTT | CASSRDGGWSNQPQHF
TRBJ1-4 | TRBV12-5 | - | 18 | - | TGTGCTAGTGGTTTCGTAACCCGGACAGACCCAACTAATGAAAAACTGTTTTTT | CASGFVTRTDPTNEKLFF
TRBJ1-4 | TRBV5-1 | once | 15 | - | TGCGCCAGCAGCTTAACCGACAGGACTAATGAAAAACTGTTTTTT | CASSLTDRTNEKLFF
TRBJ2-2 | TRBV9 | - | 18 | - | TGTGCCAGCAGCGTAGAGGTCAGGGCTAGTGGGGTCACCGGGGAGCTGTTTTTT | CASSVEVRASGVTGELFF
TRBJ1-6 | TRBV2 | many | 13 | - | TGTGCCAGGGGCGGGGGGCTTAATTCACCCCTCCACTTT | CARGGGLNSPLHF
TRBJ2-7 | TRBV4-2 | once | 15 | TRBD1 | TGTGCCAGCAGCCAAGATACGAGACAGGGCTACGAGCAGTACTTC | CASSQDTRQGYEQYF
TRBJ2-3 | TRBV10-2 | - | 14 | TRBD2 | TGCGCCAGCAGGCTAGCGGGACCCACAGATACGCAGTATTTT | CASRLAGPTDTQYF
TRBJ2-2 | TRBV7-2 | - | 15 | TRBD1 | TGTGCCAGCAGCCCGGGACAGGGGAACACCGGGGAGCTGTTTTTT | CASSPGQGNTGELFF
TRBJ1-4 | TRBV4-3 | once | 14 | - | TGCGCCAGCAGCCCAGGAGGCCTTAATGAAAAACTGTTTTTT | CASSPGGLNEKLFF
TRBJ2-7 | TRBV4-1 | - | 18 | TRBD1 | TGCGCCAGCAGCCAAGGGGCGACAGGGGTAGCATCCCTCTACGAGCAGTACTTC | CASSQGATGVASLYEQYF
TRBJ2-7 | TRBV14 | - | 15 | TRBD2 | TGTGCCAGCAGCCCTGATCAGCGGGAGGGCGGCGAGCAGTACTTC | CASSPDQREGGEQYF
TRBJ1-5 | TRBV28 | - | 14 | TRBD1 | TGTGCCAGCAGTATGACAGGGCGAGTGAAGCCCCAGCATTTT | CASSMTGRVKPQHF